This TCR beta chain was identified in a study of blood T cells in healthy people across ages. The second PCR ran 7 to 11 cycles with a sample-barcoded 5' primer and J-beta primers. A single record per CDR3 protein comes from TCRdb applying MiXCR to the 5' RACE reads. The sample records 650,000 to 1,000,000 distinct CDR3 sequences, about 36% being singletons. Germline V gene lookup returns CDR1 DFQATT and CDR2 SNEGSKA (reference sequence). Trimming removed 0 bases at V and 1 base at J, with 15 bases between. The CDR3 covers 16 residues. The specimen sequenced was blood. The sequence was collected from a man younger than 35 in good health. The V call is TRBV20-1, the J call TRBJ1-1, with D possibly TRBD1 on 5 matching bases. The CDR3 region is CSARDPAGGENTEAFF. DNA for the CDR3: TGCAGTGCTAGAGATCCCGCCGGAGGGGAGAACACTGAAGCTTTCTTT.